The clone carrying this TCR beta chain was found once. Its target is unknown. The data stem from a study of response to subunit inactivated influenza vaccine. Broader study findings: T cells newly recruited by each seasonal influenza vaccination are few, the authors suggested.

CDR3 size: 15 residues. The J segment lost 2 bases and the V segment lost 5 bases, leaving 7 bases of the junction unmatched. Germline-derived CDR1 and CDR2 are SEHNR and FQNEAQ (reference sequence). TCRdb analysed the RT-PCR reads with MiXCR anew, one entry per CDR3 protein. The sample carries hundreds of thousands of distinct CDR3 sequences, 15% to 17% recorded once. This specimen consisted of PBMCs from blood, obtained about 12 days after vaccination. This chain uses TRBV7-9 with TRBJ2-3, with 7 positions matching TRBD1. This TCR was recovered from a man aged 50 to 59 who received an inactivated influenza vaccine. The CDR3 nucleotides are TGTGCCAGCAGCCGGGGACAGAGGGACACAGATACGCAGTATTTT. It yields the protein CASSRGQRDTDTQYF.